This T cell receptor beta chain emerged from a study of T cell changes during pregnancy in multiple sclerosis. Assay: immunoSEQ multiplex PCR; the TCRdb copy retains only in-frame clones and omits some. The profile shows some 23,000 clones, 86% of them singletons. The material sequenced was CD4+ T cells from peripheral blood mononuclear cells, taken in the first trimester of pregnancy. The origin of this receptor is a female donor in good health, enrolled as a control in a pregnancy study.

CDR3 loop: CASRLALTGDRGEYEQYF. The CDR3 DNA sequence: TGTGCAAGTCGCTTAGCACTGACGGGGGACAGGGGGGAATACGAGCAGTACTTC. The chain has TRBV12-2 and TRBJ2-7; the table names TRBD1, a call not compared with the DNA. TRBV12-2 is a pseudogene. This CDR3 is 18 amino acids long.